This T cell receptor (beta chain) was sequenced for a study of blood T cells in healthy people across ages. Study-wide points: Significant beta diversity loss was already apparent by age roughly 43, declining roughly linearly.

Notes on this clonotype: Its antigen is unidentified.

Trimming removed 5 bases from V and 4 bases from J; junction bases left unmatched: 11. Germline V gene sequence: CDR1 SEHNR, CDR2 FQNEAQ (reference sequence). The CDR3 loop spans 15 amino acids. Then a second PCR, running about 6 to 12 cycles, was carried out with a sample-barcoded 5' primer and a J-beta primer mix. TCRdb itself ran the 5' RACE reads through MiXCR, one entry per CDR3 protein. The top ten clones hold approximately 4% of a sample with about 1.5 million distinct CDR3 sequences, less than 45% of them seen once. This TCR was sampled from a woman under 30 in good health. What was sequenced was blood. This sequence joins TRBV7-9 and TRBJ2-7; 7 nucleotides line up with TRBD1. The DNA for the CDR3 is TGTGCCAGCAGCCCCCCCTCGGGACAGCTTTACGAGCAGTACTTC. Protein product: CASSPPSGQLYEQYF.